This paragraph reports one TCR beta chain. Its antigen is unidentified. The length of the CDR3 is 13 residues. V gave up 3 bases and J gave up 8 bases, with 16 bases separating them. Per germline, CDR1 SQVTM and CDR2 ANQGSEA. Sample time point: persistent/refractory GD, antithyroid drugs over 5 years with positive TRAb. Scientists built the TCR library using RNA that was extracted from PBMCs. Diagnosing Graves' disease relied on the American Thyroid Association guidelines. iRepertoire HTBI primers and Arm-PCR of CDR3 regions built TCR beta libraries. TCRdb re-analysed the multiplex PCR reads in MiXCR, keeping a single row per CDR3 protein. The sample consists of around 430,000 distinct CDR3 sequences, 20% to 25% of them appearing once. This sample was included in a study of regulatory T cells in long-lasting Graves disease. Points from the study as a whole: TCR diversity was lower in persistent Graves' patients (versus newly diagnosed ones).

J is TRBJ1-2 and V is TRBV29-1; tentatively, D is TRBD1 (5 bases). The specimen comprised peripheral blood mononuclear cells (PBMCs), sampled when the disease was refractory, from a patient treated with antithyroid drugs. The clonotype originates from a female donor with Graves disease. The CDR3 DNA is TGCAGCGTTGATGAGGGGCGGGTAAGGGGCTACACCTTC. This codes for CSVDEGRVRGYTF.